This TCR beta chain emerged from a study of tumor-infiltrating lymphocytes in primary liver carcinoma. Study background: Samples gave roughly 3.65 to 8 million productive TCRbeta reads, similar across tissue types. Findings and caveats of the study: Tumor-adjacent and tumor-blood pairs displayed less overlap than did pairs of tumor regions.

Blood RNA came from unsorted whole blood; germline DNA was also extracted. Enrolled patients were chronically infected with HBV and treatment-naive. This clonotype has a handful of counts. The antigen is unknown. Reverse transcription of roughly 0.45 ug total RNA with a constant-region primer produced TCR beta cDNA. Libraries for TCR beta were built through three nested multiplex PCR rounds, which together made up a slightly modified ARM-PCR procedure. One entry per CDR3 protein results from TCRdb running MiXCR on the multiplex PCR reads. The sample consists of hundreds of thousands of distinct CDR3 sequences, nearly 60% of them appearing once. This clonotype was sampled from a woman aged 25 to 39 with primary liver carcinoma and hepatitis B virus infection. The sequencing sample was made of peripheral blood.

This CDR3 reads CASSFLAGGVHEQFF. CDR3 DNA: TGTGCCAGCAGCTTCCTAGCGGGAGGAGTGCATGAGCAGTTCTTC. The chain uses TRBV7-9 and TRBJ2-1; 11 bases match TRBD2. CDR3 length equals 15 residues. Germline V gene sequence: CDR1 SEHNR, CDR2 FQNEAQ (reference sequence). V trimming: 3 bases; J trimming: 8 bases; junction bases outside the gene matches: 6.